This TCR beta chain was obtained from a study of cytomegalovirus exposure and HLA in healthy donors. Study-wide points: Reports credit the classifier with highly specific, highly sensitive diagnosis of cytomegalovirus status. Cytomegalovirus association was assigned to approximately 160 TCR beta chains. Confirmation was obtained in vitro that three CMV-associated chains are specific for CMV antigens.

Concerning this clone itself: What it recognizes is unknown.

The germline CDR1 and CDR2 sequences are SEHNR and FQNEAQ (reference sequence). The CDR3 length is 16 residues. The V gene lost 6 bases and the J gene lost 5 bases, with 21 bases spanning the gap. Assay used: immunoSEQ multiplex PCR; TCRdb lists only in-frame clones, some missing. The table has 150,000 to 200,000 clones, roughly 89% seen once; the top ten hold approximately 1.4%. The donors were in the roughly 110-subject validation cohort, distinct from the roughly 700-subject first cohort. This TCR came from a woman aged 25 to 39 in good health and CMV-seronegative. Specimen: PBMCs. This rearrangement joins TRBV7-9 to TRBJ2-3, with a tentative D call TRBD2 (6 bases). In DNA, the CDR3 is TGTGCCAGCAGTTATTACCCTGAGGCGGGGAGAGATACGCAGTATTTT. Encoded protein: CASSYYPEAGRDTQYF.